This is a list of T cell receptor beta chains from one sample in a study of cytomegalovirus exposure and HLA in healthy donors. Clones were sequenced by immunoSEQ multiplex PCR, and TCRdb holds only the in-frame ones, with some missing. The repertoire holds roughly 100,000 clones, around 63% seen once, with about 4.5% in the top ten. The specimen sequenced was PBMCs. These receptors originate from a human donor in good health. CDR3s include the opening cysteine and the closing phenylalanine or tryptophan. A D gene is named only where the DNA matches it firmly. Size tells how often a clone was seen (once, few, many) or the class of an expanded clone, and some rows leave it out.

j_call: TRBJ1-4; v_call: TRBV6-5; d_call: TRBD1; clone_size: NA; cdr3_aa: CASRQQGAGEKLFF; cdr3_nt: TGTGCCAGCAGGCAACAGGGGGCAGGTGAAAAACTGTTTTTT
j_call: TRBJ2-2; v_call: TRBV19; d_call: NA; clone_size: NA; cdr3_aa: CASSMDTNTGELFF; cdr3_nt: TGTGCCAGTAGTATGGACACAAACACCGGGGAGCTGTTTTTT
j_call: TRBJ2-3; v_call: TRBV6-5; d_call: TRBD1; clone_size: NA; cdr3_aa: CASRPGTGTGSTQYF; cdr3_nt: TGTGCCAGCAGGCCTGGGACAGGGACCGGGAGTACGCAGTATTTT
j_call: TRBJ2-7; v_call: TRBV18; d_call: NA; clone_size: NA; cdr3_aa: CASSPPYSGDEQYF; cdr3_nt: TGTGCCAGCTCACCCCCTTACTCGGGGGACGAGCAGTACTTC
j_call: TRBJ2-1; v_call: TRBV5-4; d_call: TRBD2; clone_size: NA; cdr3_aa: CASSLKAGVSSYNEQFF; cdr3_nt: TGTGCCAGCAGCTTGAAAGCGGGAGTGAGCTCCTACAATGAGCAGTTCTTC
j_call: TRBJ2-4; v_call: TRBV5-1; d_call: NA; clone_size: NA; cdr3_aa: CASSLRPQGTNIQYF; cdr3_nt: TGCGCCAGCAGCTTGAGACCACAGGGCACAAACATTCAGTACTTC
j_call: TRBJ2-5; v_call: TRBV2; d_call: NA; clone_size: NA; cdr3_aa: CASSPPRRPEETQYF; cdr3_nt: TGTGCCAGCAGCCCGCCGAGGAGGCCCGAAGAGACCCAGTACTTC
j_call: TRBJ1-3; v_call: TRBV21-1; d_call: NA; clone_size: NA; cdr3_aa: CASSKALSGPGRFSGNTIYF; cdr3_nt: TGTGCCAGCAGCAAAGCGCTTTCGGGCCCAGGGCGGTTCTCTGGAAACACCATATATTTT
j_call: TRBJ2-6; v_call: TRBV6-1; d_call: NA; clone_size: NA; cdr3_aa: CASSDPSGGAGANVLTF; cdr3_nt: TGTGCCAGCAGTGATCCGAGCGGAGGAGCTGGGGCCAACGTCCTGACTTTC
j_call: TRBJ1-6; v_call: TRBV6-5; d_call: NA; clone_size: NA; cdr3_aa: CASSYTTGYSPLHF; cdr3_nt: TGTGCCAGCAGTTACACTACAGGGTATTCACCCCTCCACTTT
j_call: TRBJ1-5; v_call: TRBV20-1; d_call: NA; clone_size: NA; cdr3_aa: CSARQPQHF; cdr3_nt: TGCAGTGCTCGTCAGCCCCAGCATTTT
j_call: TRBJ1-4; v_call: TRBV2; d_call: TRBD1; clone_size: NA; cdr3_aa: CASSGTGTLLKLFF; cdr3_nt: TGTGCCAGCAGTGGGACAGGGACCTTGCTGAAACTGTTTTTT
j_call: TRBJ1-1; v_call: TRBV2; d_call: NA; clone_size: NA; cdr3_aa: CASRILTAEAFF; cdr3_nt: TGTGCCAGCAGAATCCTCACGGCTGAAGCTTTCTTT
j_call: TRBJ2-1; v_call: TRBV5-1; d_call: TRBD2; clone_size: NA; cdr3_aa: CASSLDTGLVTNEQFF; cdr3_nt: TGCGCCAGCAGCTTGGATACGGGACTAGTAACGAATGAGCAGTTCTTC
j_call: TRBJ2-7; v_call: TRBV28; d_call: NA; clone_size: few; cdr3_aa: CASSLEAGDEQYF; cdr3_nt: TGTGCCAGCAGTTTGGAGGCCGGAGACGAGCAGTACTTC
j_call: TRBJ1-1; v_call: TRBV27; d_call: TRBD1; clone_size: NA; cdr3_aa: CASSPTGGTEAFF; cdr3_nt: TGTGCCAGCAGTCCCACAGGGGGCACTGAAGCTTTCTTT
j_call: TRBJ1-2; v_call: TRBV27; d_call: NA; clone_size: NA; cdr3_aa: CASSFSPYKKNTGHRYGYTF; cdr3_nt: TGTGCCAGCAGTTTTAGTCCCTATAAAAAGAATACAGGGCATCGGTATGGCTACACCTTC